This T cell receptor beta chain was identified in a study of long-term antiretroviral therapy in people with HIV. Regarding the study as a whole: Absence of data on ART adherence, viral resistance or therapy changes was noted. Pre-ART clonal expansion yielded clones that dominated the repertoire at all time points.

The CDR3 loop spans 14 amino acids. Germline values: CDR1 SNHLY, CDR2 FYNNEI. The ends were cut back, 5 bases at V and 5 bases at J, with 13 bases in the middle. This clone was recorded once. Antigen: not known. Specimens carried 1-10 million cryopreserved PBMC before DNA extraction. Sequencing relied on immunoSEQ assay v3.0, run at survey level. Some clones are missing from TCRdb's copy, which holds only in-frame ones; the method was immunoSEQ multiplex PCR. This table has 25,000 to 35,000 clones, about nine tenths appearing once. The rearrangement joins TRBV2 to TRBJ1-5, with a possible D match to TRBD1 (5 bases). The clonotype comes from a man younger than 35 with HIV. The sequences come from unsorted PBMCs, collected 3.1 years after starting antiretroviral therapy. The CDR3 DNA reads TGTGCCAGCAGTCGTCCGGGGCCCCATCAGCCCCAGCATTTT. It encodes CASSRPGPHQPQHF.